A single sample is the source of the 9 T cell receptor beta chains below, sequenced in a study of blood T cell repertoires in COVID-19. Sequenced by immunoSEQ multiplex PCR; TCRdb stores in-frame clones only, minus some. The sample has 150,000 to 200,000 clones; about 81% are singletons. Material for sequencing was peripheral blood. These TCRs come from a human donor in a cohort sampled during active COVID-19.

This chain joins TRBV4-3 and TRBJ2-2; D is perhaps TRBD1 (5 bases). The CDR3 covers 16 residues. Between the trimmed V and J ends, which lost 3 bases and 2 bases, there was a span of 13 bases. Germline V gives CDR1 LGHNA, CDR2 YSLEER. This CDR3 reads CASSQLSQGNTGELFF. The CDR3 DNA follows: TGCGCCAGCAGCCAGCTTTCCCAGGGTAACACCGGGGAGCTGTTTTTT.

The chain recombines TRBV7-9 with TRBJ2-1; 7 positions match TRBD1. Germline CDR1 reads SEHNR; CDR2 reads FQNEAQ (reference sequence). V dropped 8 bases and J dropped 4; count of bases not matched to a gene: 8. The CDR3 is made up of 14 amino acids. DNA for the CDR3: TGTGCCAGCCCCCCGGGGACAGAATACAATGAGCAGTTCTTC. Translation: CASPPGTEYNEQFF.

The chain joins TRBV11-3 to TRBJ2-1; possible D gene TRBD1, 5 bases. Germline loops: CDR1 SGHNT, CDR2 YENEEA. With 4 bases removed from V and 5 bases from J, the gap between germline ends came to 12 bases. The CDR3 contains 14 residues. As DNA, the CDR3 is TGTGCCAGCAGCTCCCCCCCCAGGGACAATGAGCAGTTCTTC. This codes for CASSSPPRDNEQFF.

This clone was recorded only once. The rearrangement joins TRBV10-2 to TRBJ1-2; weak D call: TRBD1 (5 bases). The V end was cut by 2 bases, the J end by 4 bases, with 14 bases between. The CDR3 is made up of 15 amino acids. Looked up from germline, CDR1 is WSHSY and CDR2 is SAAADI. CDR3 protein: CASSEPSQGSYGYTF. The DNA for the CDR3 is TGCGCCAGCAGTGAGCCCTCTCAGGGATCCTATGGCTACACCTTC.

This rearrangement joins TRBV12-3 or TRBV12-4 to TRBJ1-1; D gene unclear. V was cut by 3 bases and J by 1 base, with 6 bases left in between. CDR3 length: 13 residues. CDR3 in amino acids: CASSFSGNTEAFF. CDR3 bases: TGTGCCAGCAGTTTTTCAGGGAACACTGAAGCTTTCTTT.

V usage is TRBV19 and J usage is TRBJ1-4; D is possibly TRBD1 (5 bases). CDR1 LNHDA and CDR2 SQIVND come from the germline V gene (reference sequence). V was cut by 9 bases and J by 2 bases, with 13 bases left in between. The CDR3 loop spans 14 amino acids. Here the CDR3 DNA reads TGTGCCAGCGGTAATCGGGGGACTAATGAAAAACTGTTTTTT. Residues: CASGNRGTNEKLFF.

This rearrangement joins TRBV10-1 to TRBJ2-2; possible D gene TRBD2, 6 bases. Per the germline V gene, CDR1 is WNHNN and CDR2 is SYGVQD (reference sequence). This CDR3 region has 16 residues. The V gene lost 0 bases and the J gene lost 1 base, with 9 bases spanning the gap. CDR3 sequence (DNA): TGCGCCAGCAGTGAGTCGCCGGGGGAGAACACCGGGGAGCTGTTTTTT. Translation: CASSESPGENTGELFF.

This chain joins TRBV30 and TRBJ1-1, with D possibly TRBD1 on 6 matching bases. The CDR3 totals 13 residues. CDR1 is GTSNPN, CDR2 SVGIG, per germline (reference sequence). Trimming removed 1 base from V and 4 bases from J, with 10 bases in between. Written as DNA, the CDR3 is TGTGCCTGGAGTGGAGGGGGATTCACTGAAGCTTTCTTT. Translating gives CAWSGGGFTEAFF.

The V call is TRBV4-3, the J call TRBJ2-2; 11 bases are shared with TRBD1. Unmatched junction bases numbered 5, after V lost 3 bases and J lost 2 bases. In germline, CDR1 is LGHNA, CDR2 YSLEER. CDR3 size: 17 residues. In nucleotides, the CDR3 is TGCGCCAGCAGCCAGGAGGACAGGGGGCGCAACACCGGGGAGCTGTTTTTT. As protein: CASSQEDRGRNTGELFF.